This TCR beta chain was sequenced in a study of tumor and adjacent non-tumor tissue in lung cancer. From germline, CDR1 is MNHEY and CDR2 SMNVEV (reference sequence). V lost 4 bases and J 7 bases, leaving 12 bases between the germline ends. This CDR3 contains 13 residues. Notes on this clonotype: The antigen remains undetermined.

TCRbeta libraries were built with three rounds of nested PCR, modified from ARM-PCR. TCRdb called the multiplex PCR reads again in MiXCR, with one record for every CDR3 protein. Here the sample spans fewer than 100,000 distinct CDR3 sequences, roughly 80% being singletons. General study findings and limits: Tumor repertoires had a smaller top 100 clone share than normal lung.

This sample's RNA came from whole unsorted tissue. This non-tumor lung sample came from over 3 cm beyond the tumor edge. This TCR was recovered from a man in his 60s with non-small cell lung cancer. The source material was distant non-tumor lung tissue. The chain is built from TRBV27 and TRBJ2-3, with D uncertain. CDR3 in amino acids: CASSSPRYNTQYF. CDR3 DNA: TGTGCCAGCAGTTCTCCCCGTTATAATACGCAGTATTTT.